These 23 T cell receptor beta chains originate from one sample sequenced in a study of cytomegalovirus exposure and HLA in healthy donors. PCR employed 60 Vbeta and 13 Jbeta primers. Here immunoSEQ multiplex PCR was the method, and the copy in TCRdb shows in-frame clones only, minus some. In the table there are under 200,000 clones, about 63% of which are singletons. What was sequenced was PBMCs. These receptors all stem from a woman aged 40-49 years in good health and CMV-seropositive.

V and J are TRBV12-5 and TRBJ2-5; 12 bases align to TRBD2. Trimming removed 2 bases from V and 2 bases from J; junction bases left unmatched: 3. Germline-derived CDR1 and CDR2 are LGHNT and FRNRAP. The CDR3 has 16 amino acids. The CDR3 loop reads CASGLITSGGQETQYF. CDR3 in DNA: TGTGCTAGTGGTTTGATCACTAGCGGGGGGCAAGAGACCCAGTACTTC.

The rearrangement uses TRBV7-9 and TRBJ2-7, with 7 bases matching TRBD2. V trimming: 1 base; J trimming: 3 bases; junction bases outside the gene matches: 6. Germline assignment: CDR1 SEHNR and CDR2 FQNEAQ (reference sequence). This CDR3 contains 15 residues. The CDR3 nucleotides read TGTGCCAGCAGCTTAGTGGGGGGGTCAGGCTACGAGCAGTACTTC. Translating gives CASSLVGGSGYEQYF.

This chain uses TRBV7-3 with TRBJ2-1; TRBD2 aligns across 10 bases. Germline lookup yields CDR1 SGHTA and CDR2 FQGTGA. Unmatched junction bases numbered 6, after V lost 7 bases and J lost 6 bases. There are 14 residues in the CDR3. CDR3 nucleotide sequence: TGTGCCAGCAACCAGACTAGCGGGCGCAATGAGCAGTTCTTC. The encoded protein is CASNQTSGRNEQFF.

The V gene is TRBV9, the J gene TRBJ1-1; TRBD1 might be the D (5 bases). CDR3 length equals 14 residues. The V end was cut by 0 bases, the J end by 0 bases, with 6 bases between. From germline, CDR1 is SGDLS and CDR2 YYNGEE. As DNA, the CDR3 is TGTGCCAGCAGCGTAGGACAGATGAACACTGAAGCTTTCTTT. Its translation is CASSVGQMNTEAFF.

The chain has TRBV12-5 and TRBJ1-5; unclear D gene. From germline, CDR1 is LGHNT and CDR2 FRNRAP. This CDR3 spans 13 amino acids. The ends were cut back, 3 bases at V and 2 bases at J, with 5 bases in the middle. Here the CDR3 DNA reads TGTGCTAGTGGTTTCGGGGGCAATCAGCCCCAGCATTTT. Translation: CASGFGGNQPQHF.

The V call is TRBV29-1, the J call TRBJ1-1; 7 bases agree with TRBD1. The V gene end was trimmed by 7 bases and the J gene end by 4 bases; junction bases not matched to a gene: 18. The CDR3 is made up of 16 amino acids. CDR1 and CDR2 (germline): SQVTM, ANQGSEA. This chain's CDR3 is CSARAQGGGLGTEAFF. The DNA of the CDR3 is TGCAGCGCCCGTGCGCAGGGGGGAGGCCTGGGCACTGAAGCTTTCTTT.

This rearrangement joins TRBV15 to TRBJ1-4, with 9 nucleotides matching TRBD1. V was clipped by 7 bases and J by 7 bases; unmatched bases: 4. Germline CDR1 LNHNV, CDR2 YYDKDF (reference sequence). The CDR3 covers 13 residues. CDR3 region: CATTDRGGEKLFF. Here the CDR3 DNA reads TGTGCCACCACGGACAGGGGCGGTGAAAAACTGTTTTTT.

The chain joins TRBV4-1 to TRBJ2-1; the match to TRBD2 covers 9 bases. The CDR3 sequence is 16 residues long. The germline V gene encodes CDR1 MGHRA and CDR2 YSYEKL. Trimming took 6 bases from V and 4 from J; bases not matched to a gene: 10. The CDR3 DNA reads TGCGCCAGCAGAAGTGGCGGGGGGGTAAATTACAATGAGCAGTTCTTC. As protein: CASRSGGGVNYNEQFF.

The sample holds one count of this clone. The chain uses TRBV10-3 and TRBJ1-1; 7 nucleotides align to TRBD1. J was trimmed by 1 base and V by 7 bases; bases with no gene match: 9. Looked up from germline, CDR1 is ENHRY and CDR2 is SYGVKD. The CDR3 contains 15 residues. The CDR3 protein is CAIKKGATSNTEAFF. The CDR3 DNA sequence: TGTGCCATCAAAAAGGGGGCTACATCGAACACTGAAGCTTTCTTT.

The chain links TRBV2 to TRBJ1-1, with 7 bases fitting TRBD1. The CDR3 totals 14 residues. Germline loops: CDR1 SNHLY, CDR2 FYNNEI. J was trimmed by 0 bases and V by 7 bases; bases with no gene match: 5. In DNA form, the CDR3 reads TGTGCCAGCATTTACAGGGGAATGAACACTGAAGCTTTCTTT. Amino acids: CASIYRGMNTEAFF. Filled out from reference TRBV2 and TRBJ1-1, the complete variable domain reads EPEVTQTPSHQVTQMGQEVILRCVPISNHLYFYWYRQILGQKVEFLVSFYNNEISEKSEIFDDQFSVERPDGSNFTLKIRSTKLEDSAMYFCASIYRGMNTEAFFGQGTRLTVV.

This clone occurred a few times. This sequence joins TRBV5-1 and TRBJ2-5; D call uncertain. Deletions cut 4 bases from V and 1 base from J, with 11 bases between. The CDR3 runs 14 residues. Germline lookup yields CDR1 SGHRS and CDR2 YFSETQ. The CDR3 here is CASSVGPSQETQYF. The CDR3 coding sequence is TGCGCCAGCAGCGTTGGGCCCTCCCAAGAGACCCAGTACTTC.

The rearrangement links TRBV6-6 to TRBJ2-2; TRBD2 aligns across 7 bases. V shed 7 bases and J 5 bases; nucleotides not matched to a gene: 10. The CDR3 is 15 amino acids. The germline V gene encodes CDR1 MNHNY and CDR2 SVGAGI (reference sequence). The DNA of the CDR3 is TGTGCCAGCACCCAAAGCGGGATCCATACCGGGGAGCTGTTTTTT. Translated, it gives CASTQSGIHTGELFF.

This rearrangement joins TRBV28 to TRBJ2-1; 13 bases map to TRBD2. The J segment lost 10 bases and the V segment lost 6 bases, leaving 6 bases of the junction unmatched. CDR1 and CDR2 from the germline V gene are MDHEN and SYDVKM. The CDR3 runs to 14 residues. CDR3 region: CASSKTSGRVEQFF. DNA of the CDR3: TGTGCCAGCAGCAAAACTAGCGGGAGGGTGGAGCAGTTCTTC.

This clone was detected only once. The chain carries TRBV5-1 and TRBJ2-7; tentatively, D is TRBD2 (5 bases). V was shortened by 2 bases and J by 0 bases, with 18 bases between the two germline ends. Looked up from germline, CDR1 is SGHRS and CDR2 is YFSETQ. The CDR3 has 17 residues. CDR3 amino acids: CASSFVSGGLGSYEQYF. CDR3 in DNA: TGCGCCAGCAGCTTCGTCAGCGGTGGCCTTGGCTCCTACGAGCAGTACTTC.

This rearrangement joins TRBV5-4 to TRBJ2-1; 13 nucleotides match TRBD2. Per germline, CDR1 SGHNT and CDR2 YYREEE (reference sequence). V lost 2 bases and J lost 8; bases outside the gene matches: 4. The CDR3 is 15 residues long. DNA of the CDR3: TGTGCCAGCAGCTTCTGGACTAGCGGGAGCGATGAGCAGTTCTTC. The encoded protein is CASSFWTSGSDEQFF.

This chain connects TRBV11-3 to TRBJ2-1, with TRBD2 identical over 7 bases. CDR3 length: 15 amino acids. Unmatched junction bases numbered 9, after V lost 3 bases and J lost 7 bases. Germline CDR1 SGHNT, CDR2 YENEEA. The chain's CDR3 is CASSFGTGGGNEQFF. The CDR3 DNA reads TGTGCCAGCAGCTTTGGGACGGGAGGAGGAAATGAGCAGTTCTTC.

This chain links TRBV5-1 with TRBJ1-5; a possible D gene is TRBD1 (5 bases). This CDR3 has 15 amino acids. CDR1 is SGHRS and CDR2 is YFSETQ in the germline V gene. Trimming pared 0 bases from V and 5 bases from J, leaving 12 bases between. The CDR3 is CASSLVPTDHQPQHF. CDR3 nucleotides: TGCGCCAGCAGCTTGGTACCGACAGACCATCAGCCCCAGCATTTT.

The CDR3 protein is CASSSIAGSSYNEQFF. The CDR3 DNA reads as TGTGCCAGCAGCTCTATAGCGGGAAGCTCCTACAATGAGCAGTTCTTC. The J gene is TRBJ2-1, the V gene TRBV2; 8 bases are shared with TRBD2. The germline V gene has CDR1 SNHLY and CDR2 FYNNEI. The length of the CDR3 is 16 residues. The J segment lost 0 bases and the V segment lost 6 bases, leaving 7 bases of the junction unmatched.

The chain links TRBV10-2 to TRBJ2-7, with TRBD2 identical over 12 bases. Germline V gene sequence: CDR1 WSHSY, CDR2 SAAADI. The CDR3 contains 17 residues. V trimming: 6 bases; J trimming: 2 bases; junction bases outside the gene matches: 11. CDR3 loop: CASRESAGLAGTYEQYF. CDR3 bases: TGCGCCAGCAGGGAGAGCGCAGGACTAGCGGGAACCTACGAGCAGTACTTC.

The rearrangement uses TRBV6-5 and TRBJ1-4, with 12 bases that match TRBD1. Trimming cost V 3 bases and J 4 bases; bases outside gene matches: 3. CDR1 is MNHEY and CDR2 is SVGAGI in the germline V gene. The CDR3 has 16 amino acids. In DNA, the CDR3 is TGTGCCAGCAGTTATGGGACAGGGGGCGATAATGAAAAACTGTTTTTT. Translated, it gives CASSYGTGGDNEKLFF.

The chain combines TRBV4-1 with TRBJ2-3, with TRBD2 identical over 7 bases. Losses at the gene ends were 3 bases for V and 2 bases for J; bases not matched to a gene: 5. The CDR3 runs to 15 residues. The germline CDR1 and CDR2 sequences are MGHRA and YSYEKL. This CDR3 is CASSQEAGFTDTQYF. CDR3 sequence (DNA): TGCGCCAGCAGCCAGGAAGCGGGGTTCACAGATACGCAGTATTTT.

The rearrangement uses TRBV14 and TRBJ1-2; TRBD1 might be the D (6 bases). Germline assignment: CDR1 SGHDN and CDR2 FVKESK. The CDR3 spans 14 residues. Trimming took off 0 bases at V and 8 bases at J, with 13 bases between the two ends. CDR3 region: CASSQDYRVQGYTF. CDR3 nucleotides: TGTGCCAGCAGCCAAGATTACAGGGTGCAGGGCTACACCTTC.

The genes are TRBV6-5 and TRBJ2-6; 7 positions match TRBD2. Per germline, CDR1 MNHEY and CDR2 SVGAGI. V lost 6 bases, J lost 2 bases, and 7 bases stayed unmatched. This CDR3 region has 16 residues. The CDR3 is CASSYGGRAGANVLTF. In nucleotides, the CDR3 is TGTGCCAGCAGCTACGGTGGGAGGGCTGGGGCCAACGTCCTGACTTTC.